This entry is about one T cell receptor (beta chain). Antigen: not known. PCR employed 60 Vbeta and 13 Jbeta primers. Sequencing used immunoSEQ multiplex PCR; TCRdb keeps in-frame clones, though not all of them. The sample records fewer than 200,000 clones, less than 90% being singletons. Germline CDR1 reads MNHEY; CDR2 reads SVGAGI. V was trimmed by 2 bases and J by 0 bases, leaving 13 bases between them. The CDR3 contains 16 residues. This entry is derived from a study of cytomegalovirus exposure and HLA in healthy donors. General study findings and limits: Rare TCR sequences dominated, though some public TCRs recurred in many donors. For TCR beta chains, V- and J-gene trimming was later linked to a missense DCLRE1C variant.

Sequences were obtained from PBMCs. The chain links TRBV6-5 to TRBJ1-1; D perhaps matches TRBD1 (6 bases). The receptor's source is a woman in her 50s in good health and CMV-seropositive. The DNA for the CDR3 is TGTGCCAGCAGTTACGCCAGGGGCCCAGTGAACACTGAAGCTTTCTTT. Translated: CASSYARGPVNTEAFF.